The clone carrying this TCR beta chain was seen many times. Its target is unknown. The data were taken from a study of read filtering for tumor transcriptome and immune sequencing. Molecular barcoded adaptors covering alpha/delta and beta/gamma chains were used on roughly 370 ng RNA. TCRdb ran MiXCR on the reads and lists one entry per CDR3 protein. The sample has some 120,000 distinct CDR3 sequences, around 13% seen once; the top ten hold 9.5% to 12%. The study, taken as a whole, reports: RNA-seq captured clonotypes less deeply and reliably than IR-seq.

Looked up from germline, CDR1 is SGHVS and CDR2 is FQNEAQ. With V trimmed by 5 bases and J by 6 bases, 12 bases remained unmatched. The CDR3 sequence is 16 residues long. The genes are TRBV7-8 and TRBJ2-2, with 7 bases matching TRBD2. The sequencing sample was made of a population of CD138-negative cells sorted from bone marrow. This TCR derives from a donor at least 40 years old with multiple myeloma. The chain's CDR3 is CASSQGREMVSGELFF. The DNA for the CDR3 is TGTGCCAGCAGCCAAGGGAGGGAAATGGTGTCCGGGGAGCTGTTTTTT.